This entry is about one TCR beta chain. The data originate from a study of radiation and T cells in renal cell carcinoma. Time point in this sample: blood 2 weeks post-SBRT. Stated treatment: 15 Gy SBRT to primary tumor, nephrectomy 4 weeks later. Clones were sequenced by immunoSEQ multiplex PCR, and TCRdb holds only the in-frame ones, with some missing. Among roughly 130,000 clones, around 89% were seen once, and the ten largest hold 5% to 6.5%. The CDR3 covers 16 residues. CDR1 SNHLY and CDR2 FYNNEI come from the germline V gene. Germline trimming cut 5 bases from V and 4 bases from J; bases unmatched to any gene: 5.

The receptor's source is a woman in her 70s with renal cell carcinoma. Specimen: blood, collected from a patient whose treatment included radiotherapy and nephrectomy. The genes are TRBV2 and TRBJ2-2, with TRBD2 identical over 12 bases. The DNA of the CDR3 is TGTGCCAGCAGTCAGACTAGCGGGGGACCCACCGGGGAGCTGTTTTTT. This gives the protein CASSQTSGGPTGELFF.